A single sample is the source of the 11 T cell receptor beta chains below, sequenced in a study of shared clonotypes between healthy human individuals. TCRdb's table, derived via immunoSEQ multiplex PCR, lists solely in-frame clones and lacks some. The sample holds about 1 million clones; about 70% are singletons and the top ten take about 1.5%. Sequences were obtained from memory CD4+ T cells sorted from blood. Documented subset: CD45RA-negative fraction. Receptors originate from a man in his late teens or twenties in good health.

The sample holds a few counts of this clone. The chain combines TRBV6-1 with TRBJ2-7; D is perhaps TRBD1 (5 bases). CDR1 is MNHNS and CDR2 is SASEGT in the germline V gene. V lost 4 bases, J lost 6 bases, and 19 bases lay in between. There are 15 residues in the CDR3. The CDR3 DNA reads TGTGCCAGCAGTGGACGGACACTGCCCATTCGCGAGCAGTACTTC. The encoded protein is CASSGRTLPIREQYF.

The chain couples TRBV11-2 to TRBJ2-5; no firm D call. The V end was cut by 0 bases, the J end by 0 bases, with 11 bases between. The CDR3 spans 16 residues. The germline CDR1 and CDR2 sequences are SGHAT and FQNNGV. The CDR3 DNA reads TGTGCCAGCAGCTTAGATACCGCGAGGTACCAAGAGACCCAGTACTTC. Protein: CASSLDTARYQETQYF.

J is TRBJ1-1 and V is TRBV25-1, with TRBD1 matching over 7 bases. The trim removed 2 bases at V and 7 bases at J, leaving 16 bases unmatched. CDR1 MGHDK and CDR2 SYGVNS come from the germline V gene. The CDR3 totals 17 residues. The CDR3 loop is CASSEAGTVSTQIEAFF. CDR3 nucleotide sequence: TGTGCCAGCAGTGAAGCCGGGACAGTCTCCACACAGATTGAAGCTTTCTTT.

This chain connects TRBV5-4 to TRBJ2-4, with D possibly being TRBD2 (5 bases). V lost 6 bases, J lost 2 bases, and 18 bases lay in between. Looked up from germline, CDR1 is SGHNT and CDR2 is YYREEE (reference sequence). The CDR3 consists of 16 residues. CDR3 loop: CASNINIPGTKNIQYF. The CDR3 DNA follows: TGTGCCAGCAACATAAATATACCGGGAACCAAAAACATTCAGTACTTC.

The chain has TRBV6-6 and TRBJ2-2, with 8 bases identical to TRBD2. Trimming cost V 2 bases and J 1 base; bases outside gene matches: 3. This CDR3 region has 16 residues. Germline-derived CDR1 and CDR2 are MNHNY and SVGAGI (reference sequence). CDR3 loop: CASSYLLAGNTGELFF. DNA for the CDR3: TGTGCCAGCAGTTACCTCCTAGCGGGGAACACCGGGGAGCTGTTTTTT.

The chain has TRBV4-3 and TRBJ2-1, with no clear D. This CDR3 region has 18 residues. V shed 0 bases and J shed 2 bases, with 17 bases lying between them. The V gene's germline CDR1 is LGHNA and CDR2 YSLEER. CDR3 loop: CASSQDPPSPGTYNEQFF. In nucleotides, the CDR3 is TGCGCCAGCAGCCAAGATCCCCCGTCTCCCGGCACCTACAATGAGCAGTTCTTC.

About this clone: At one end, the junction sequence differs from germline, possibly due to a read error. This chain joins TRBV7-7 and TRBJ2-5; TRBD2 matches at 9 bases. Looked up from germline, CDR1 is SSHAT and CDR2 is FNYEAQ (reference sequence). The CDR3 extends over 16 amino acids. CDR3 in amino acids: CASSSSYLAGLETQYF. CDR3 DNA: TGTGCTAGCAGCTCCAGTTACCTAGCGGGGCTTGAGACCCAGTACTTC.

The chain recombines TRBV11-2 with TRBJ1-2; 8 bases match TRBD1. V lost 1 base, J lost 3 bases, and 10 bases stayed unmatched. Per the germline V gene, CDR1 is SGHAT and CDR2 is FQNNGV. The CDR3 extends over 17 amino acids. CDR3 nucleotides: TGTGCCAGCAGCTTAGTAGCAACCCAGGGGGCAGACTATGGCTACACCTTC. It yields the protein CASSLVATQGADYGYTF.

This chain uses TRBV5-1 with TRBJ1-1; 8 bases match TRBD1. The CDR3 consists of 14 residues. Germline CDR1 reads SGHRS; CDR2 reads YFSETQ. V shed 2 bases, J shed 4 bases, and the junction held 4 bases outside the gene matches. CDR3 sequence (DNA): TGCGCCAGCAGCTTTTTCGACAGGGGCACTGAAGCTTTCTTT. Encoded protein: CASSFFDRGTEAFF.

This clone was observed a single time. This chain connects TRBV5-1 to TRBJ2-7, with 13 positions matching TRBD2. The CDR3 sequence is 14 residues long. Germline V CDR1 and CDR2: SGHRS, YFSETQ. Germline trimming cut 7 bases from V and 7 bases from J; bases unmatched to any gene: 8. DNA for the CDR3: TGCGCCAGCGGCCCCGGGACTAGCGGGGTGGAGCAGTACTTC. Translation: CASGPGTSGVEQYF.

The CDR3: CASRQGSAGELFF. The CDR3 DNA reads TGCGCCAGCAGGCAGGGTAGCGCCGGGGAGCTGTTTTTT. This chain joins TRBV10-2 and TRBJ2-2; the D gene could be TRBD1 or TRBD2 (5 bases each). Trimming shortened V by 6 bases and J by 6 bases, and 11 bases separated the two germline ends. This CDR3 is 13 amino acids long. From germline, CDR1 is WSHSY and CDR2 SAAADI.